This T cell receptor beta chain was sequenced in a study of blood T cells in healthy people across ages. This CDR3 has 15 amino acids. CDR1 and CDR2 (germline): SGHTA, FQGNSA. The V gene lost 1 base and the J gene lost 5 bases, with 13 bases spanning the gap. Alongside a J-beta primer mix, a sample-barcoded 5' primer served in a second PCR lasting 7 to 11 cycles. Researchers report that a template-switch adaptor with 12 random nucleotides tagged each cDNA molecule. TCRdb re-called the 5' RACE reads with MiXCR, one entry per CDR3 protein. There are 600,000 to 1,000,000 distinct CDR3 sequences in the sample; 25% occur only once, and approximately 3.7% lies in the top ten. This sample was shared with a second study, whose subject was T cells of mothers and their children. This second study notes: Donation was provided by three healthy Caucasian mothers along with their six children. Sample barcodes and 2-4 random nucleotides came from the second PCR's M1S primer.

The TCR was taken from a boy younger than 18 in good health. The sequencing sample was made of blood. This chain uses TRBV7-2 with TRBJ2-3, with D maybe TRBD2 (7 bases). CDR3 in DNA: TGTGCCAGCAGCTTAGTTCTAGGGGGGGTAGATACGCAGTATTTT. Translation: CASSLVLGGVDTQYF.